A single sample is the source of the 14 T cell receptor beta chains below, sequenced in a study of T-cell memory formation after mild COVID-19. One entry per CDR3 protein, called by TCRdb with MiXCR from the 5' RACE reads. The data show approximately 500,000 distinct CDR3 sequences, nearly 25% seen once. Input material: PBMCs or a T cell subset sorted from them (not recorded which). All receptors derive from an adult woman who had mild COVID-19 (a few samples of this study predate the infection). Cell type and time point are not known.

This clonotype turned up a few times. CDR3 residues: CSASPRVPSTDTQYF. The CDR3 DNA follows: TGCAGTGCTAGTCCCCGGGTACCTAGCACAGATACGCAGTATTTT. The rearrangement joins TRBV20-1 to TRBJ2-3; D uncertain. CDR3 length: 15 residues. Trimming shortened V by 3 bases and J by 0 bases, and 13 bases separated the two germline ends. Germline values: CDR1 DFQATT, CDR2 SNEGSKA (reference sequence).

This clonotype appeared once. This chain joins TRBV5-1 and TRBJ2-3; D is ambiguous. CDR1 is SGHRS and CDR2 is YFSETQ in the germline V gene. This CDR3 is built from 16 residues. Trimming removed 1 base at V and 2 bases at J, with 14 bases between. The CDR3: CASSLQVSLITDTQYF. The CDR3 region has the DNA TGCGCCAGCAGCTTGCAAGTCAGCCTAATCACAGATACGCAGTATTTT.

The CDR3 DNA reads TGCGCCAGCAGTCGTGACGGTACTGAAGCTTTCTTT. This codes for CASSRDGTEAFF. The chain joins TRBV5-1 to TRBJ1-1; D not certain. The CDR3 spans 12 residues. Germline CDR1 reads SGHRS; CDR2 reads YFSETQ. V was clipped by 5 bases and J by 5 bases, with 10 bases between them.

V and J are TRBV4-2 and TRBJ2-1; TRBD2 agrees at 8 bases. V lost 0 bases and J lost 6; bases outside the gene matches: 10. Germline V CDR1 and CDR2: LGHNA, YNFKEQ. CDR3 length: 17 residues. As DNA, the CDR3 is TGTGCCAGCAGCCAAGAGATCACTAGCGGACTCTCCAATGAGCAGTTCTTC. It yields the protein CASSQEITSGLSNEQFF.

This clonotype was seen more than once but under ten times. The V gene is TRBV20-1, the J gene TRBJ1-1; TRBD1 is a possible D gene (6 bases). The germline V gene has CDR1 DFQATT and CDR2 SNEGSKA (reference sequence). Deletions cut 2 bases from V and 0 bases from J, with 13 bases between. The CDR3 is 15 amino acids. Written as DNA, the CDR3 is TGCAGTGCTAGATTCAGGGGCGTCATGAACACTGAAGCTTTCTTT. This sequence encodes CSARFRGVMNTEAFF.

This clonotype has ten or more counts. The DNA of the CDR3 is TGTGCCAGCAGTGGGACACCCTGGAACACAGATACGCAGTATTTT. This encodes CASSGTPWNTDTQYF. This chain joins TRBV2 and TRBJ2-3; weak D call: TRBD1 (5 bases). CDR1 SNHLY and CDR2 FYNNEI come from the germline V gene. This CDR3 comprises 15 residues. The ends were cut back, 4 bases at V and 2 bases at J, with 13 bases in the middle. The entire variable domain, with the rest obtained from reference TRBV2 and TRBJ2-3, is as follows: EPEVTQTPSHQVTQMGQEVILRCVPISNHLYFYWYRQILGQKVEFLVSFYNNEISEKSEIFDDQFSVERPDGSNFTLKIRSTKLEDSAMYFCASSGTPWNTDTQYFGPGTRLTVL.

V is TRBV5-1 and J is TRBJ1-3; D is perhaps TRBD1 (5 bases). The CDR3 extends over 12 amino acids. V lost 1 base, J lost 11 bases, and 10 bases lay in between. Per the germline V gene, CDR1 is SGHRS and CDR2 is YFSETQ. CDR3 coding DNA: TGCGCCAGCAGCTTGTTGGGGGAGTCCATATATTTT. Its translation is CASSLLGESIYF.

This clonotype was observed a few times. V is TRBV28 and J is TRBJ2-1; TRBD2 agrees at 11 bases. Trimming took 6 bases from V and 3 from J; bases not matched to a gene: 7. The germline V gene encodes CDR1 MDHEN and CDR2 SYDVKM. This CDR3 has 16 residues. In nucleotides, the CDR3 is TGTGCCAGCAGCGCAATTACTAGCGGGAGCTACAATGAGCAGTTCTTC. Protein product: CASSAITSGSYNEQFF.

The chain combines TRBV2 with TRBJ1-5; 10 bases agree with TRBD1. V shed 7 bases, J shed 7 bases, and the junction held 4 bases outside the gene matches. The CDR3 is 13 residues long. CDR1 is SNHLY and CDR2 is FYNNEI in the germline V gene. The CDR3 reads CASNRDRGQPQHF. The CDR3 DNA follows: TGTGCCAGCAACCGGGACAGGGGCCAGCCCCAGCATTTT.

V gene TRBV5-1 combines with J gene TRBJ2-1, with 13 bases fitting TRBD2. The V gene end was trimmed by 4 bases and the J gene end by 7 bases; junction bases not matched to a gene: 11. The CDR3 loop spans 17 amino acids. Looked up from germline, CDR1 is SGHRS and CDR2 is YFSETQ. The CDR3 region is CASSPGTSGTKRNEQFF. The CDR3 DNA is TGCGCCAGCAGCCCAGGGACTAGCGGGACTAAGAGGAATGAGCAGTTCTTC.

The chain has TRBV19 and TRBJ1-2, with no clear D. The length of the CDR3 is 17 residues. CDR1 is LNHDA, CDR2 SQIVND, per germline (reference sequence). V was shortened by 6 bases and J by 4 bases, with 24 bases between the two germline ends. DNA of the CDR3: TGTGCCAGTAGCCCTATCTTAGTGGGCAGCTTGTTCTATGGCTACACCTTC. Translating it yields CASSPILVGSLFYGYTF.

The genes are TRBV9 and TRBJ1-2, with 7 bases lining up with TRBD1. V was pared by 3 bases and J by 8 bases, with 13 bases of the junction left unmatched. Germline V gives CDR1 SGDLS, CDR2 YYNGEE. There are 15 residues in the CDR3. Here the CDR3 DNA reads TGTGCCAGCAGCGGGGGCACGACAGGGTCGGGAGGCTACACCTTC. This encodes CASSGGTTGSGGYTF. The entire variable domain, with the rest obtained from reference TRBV9 and TRBJ1-2, is as follows: DSGVTQTPKHLITATGQRVTLRCSPRSGDLSVYWYQQSLDQGLQFLIQYYNGEERAKGNILERFSAQQFPDLHSELNLSSLELGDSALYFCASSGGTTGSGGYTFGSGTRLTVV.

This clonotype turned up a few times. The V call is TRBV9, the J call TRBJ2-3, with TRBD2 matching over 8 bases. J gave up 3 bases and V 5 bases, and 8 bases lay outside the gene matches. The V gene's germline CDR1 is SGDLS and CDR2 YYNGEE. This CDR3 has 15 amino acids. CDR3 bases: TGTGCCAGCAGTGACCCGGGGGGGCAAACAGATACGCAGTATTTT. Translating it yields CASSDPGGQTDTQYF.

The chain links TRBV19 to TRBJ2-7; D ambiguous. The CDR3 contains 13 residues. V shed 9 bases and J shed 2 bases, with 14 bases lying between them. Looked up from germline, CDR1 is LNHDA and CDR2 is SQIVND (reference sequence). The CDR3 sequence: CASSPQEPYEQYF. CDR3 coding DNA: TGTGCCAGCAGTCCGCAGGAACCCTACGAGCAGTACTTC.